Listed here is a single T cell receptor (beta chain). Antigen specificity is unknown. The data were produced by immunoSEQ multiplex PCR, yet TCRdb's version contains in-frame clones alone and is incomplete. The sample carries about 120,000 clones, 75% to 90% recorded once. These data belong to a study of OX40 agonist ivuxolimab in advanced cancers. Study context: The patients' treatment was ivuxolimab, an agonistic anti-OX40 (CD134) antibody. Participants averaged approximately 60 years of age (range about 23 to 80) and were less than 85% male. Broader study findings: Both blood CD4+ and CD8+ T cells showed clonal growth by week 6 at 0.1 to 3.0 mg/kg.

Trimming removed 6 bases from V and 3 bases from J, with 13 bases in between. CDR1 is LNHDA and CDR2 is SQIVND in the germline V gene (reference sequence). The CDR3 runs to 14 residues. V usage is TRBV19 and J usage is TRBJ2-3, with a weak D call TRBD1 (6 bases). This clonotype was sampled from an adult with an advanced solid tumor such as melanoma, head and neck, liver or kidney cancer. The source material was CD4+ or CD8+ T cells sorted from blood, sampled in a trial of the OX40 agonist ivuxolimab. CDR3 protein: CASRSPQGTDTQYF. DNA of the CDR3: TGTGCCAGTAGATCGCCGCAGGGGACAGATACGCAGTATTTT.